A single T cell receptor beta chain is shown here with its context. Its target antigen remains unknown. Base-call qualities are not available, and no considerably larger clone is one nucleotide away. This sample is drawn from a study of shared clonotypes between healthy human individuals (dated by TCRdb to 2018 to 2021). In terms of the full investigation: A few men and a couple of women, aged 18 to 49 years, made up the cohort. The study deeply sequenced blood TCR repertoires of about 5 healthy adults to estimate repertoire size and the extent of clonotype sharing between individuals. Libraries were prepared and TCR repertoires were sequenced by different laboratories using diverse techniques, in order to increase sequencing depth and limit assay-specific biases. Per donor, leukapheresis produced somewhere between about 0.94 and 9.5 billion PBMCs.

Healthy HIV-negative adults with no recently reported acute infections or vaccinations were included as donors. Only Caucasian adults living in Nashville, Tennessee, USA were represented among the donors. For unsorted samples, 85 million to 100 million PBMCs were counted, and genomic DNA was extracted using the QIAamp DNA Blood Mini kit. Blood was collected by leukapheresis, and PBMCs were isolated by Ficoll-Histopaque density gradient centrifugation and then cryopreserved in liquid nitrogen vapor phase. General conclusions and limits of the study: Because the study included a small number of donors, the genetic and exposure-history diversity represented was limited. Only blood was sampled, and tissue TCR repertoires likely differ from those in blood. Pairwise subsampling led to the expectation that sequencing depth would affect the degree of clonotype sharing among donors.

Using the deep immunoSEQ assay, TCR CDR3 regions were amplified from genomic DNA by multiplex PCR. Extracted genomic DNA from each cell subset was distributed evenly across all wells of several immunoSEQ 96-well plates, and each plate was treated as a replicate. For unsorted PBMC, about 300 ng of genomic DNA, equivalent to 25,000 to 35,000 T cell genomes, went into each replicate PCR. Genomic DNA from unsorted PBMC was sequenced over ten immunoSEQ deep assay plates. Purified libraries were measured with a Qubit 3.0 fluorometer, size-checked on a Bioanalyzer 2100, and measured again with the KAPA Library Quantification kit. Each immunoSEQ 96-well plate was sequenced on its own single-read 150-cycle Illumina NextSeq 550 flow cell. Per the original workflow: Because the immunoSEQ output included only junctional sequences and no quality scores, the filtering could not be the same as the filtering used for full-length reads. To assign V/J genes and CDR3, sequences were annotated against IMGT germline references using PyIR, a Python wrapper for IgBLAST v1.9. Reads were filtered out if the reads had weak V/J assignments (E-value above 1e-6), no CDR3, stop codons, out-of-frame junctions, or ambiguous translated residues. V3J clonotypes were defined as sequences sharing an identical inferred V gene, J gene, and CDR3 amino acid sequence. To compute the percentage overlap between repertoires, the number of shared unique clonotypes was divided by the size of the smaller repertoire. Richness of each repertoire was evaluated using RTK rarefaction, the Chao1 estimator, and Recon v2.1 estimates of unobserved clonotypes. This immuneACCESS table, as held by TCRdb, lists in-frame sequences with V and J called but not all clones. Of the missing ones, under half trace to an unresolved V gene in checked studies; the others have no known cause. The V and J calls and the clone size are those of that table, but D and trimming were determined from the DNA. The sample table holds some 500,000 clones, of which 79% were seen once. Over 9.5% of the sample rests with the top ten.

The sequenced material came from PBMCs. This TCR was recovered from a woman between 40 and 50 years old in good health. Some clones in this sample may be carry-over from other donors' samples.

The nucleotide sequence is TGTGCCAGCAGTTACTCACGGGCGGATGACTATGGCTACACCTTC. The resulting protein is CASSYSRADDYGYTF. Here the chain combines TRBV6-6 and TRBJ1-2, with the D gene not confidently named. V is shortened by 0 bases, J by 3 bases, and the region joining them spans 11 bases. The germline V gene (reference sequence) specifies MNHNY as CDR1 and SVGAGI as CDR2. From the cysteine up to the phenylalanine, the CDR3 has a length of 15 residues. Kept here is only the CDR3 DNA, which spans 45 bases and is read in frame from base 1.